This T cell receptor beta chain derives from a study of control samples from healthy donors and cancer patients. Repertoires were generated with immunoSEQ multiplex PCR, while TCRdb's copy carries only in-frame clones and drops some. The profile covers some 65,000 clones, with roughly 82% appearing a single time and around 3% taken by the ten largest. Germline values: CDR1 MNHEY, CDR2 SVGEGT. The CDR3 spans 13 residues. V shed 5 bases and J 3 bases; nucleotides not matched to a gene: 2. A word on this clone: The sample carries other DNA sequences with the same CDR3.

This receptor was taken from a woman aged 45-60 years with lung cancer. V and J are TRBV6-2 or TRBV6-3 and TRBJ1-2, with 8 bases that match TRBD1. The specimen was PBMCs. The CDR3 coding sequence is TGTGCCAGCAGTCCGACAGGGGACTATGGCTACACCTTC. The encoded protein is CASSPTGDYGYTF.